The 20 T cell receptor beta chains listed next were all sequenced from one sample in a study of CD8+ T cells in alopecia areata. Extraction and reverse transcription of RNA yielded cDNA as the sequencing template. Some clones are missing from TCRdb's copy, which holds only in-frame ones; the method was immunoSEQ multiplex PCR. Among about 160,000 clones listed, 50% to 70% were seen once. Indicated treatment: oral pan-JAK inhibitor, 5-10 mg twice daily. The starting material was CD4+ T cells sorted from blood, obtained at week 4, from a patient treated with tofacitinib. The origin of the receptors is a human donor with alopecia areata.

The chain is built from TRBV9 and TRBJ2-5, with TRBD1 as a possible D gene (6 bases). CDR1 and CDR2 from the germline V gene are SGDLS and YYNGEE. This CDR3 has 13 residues. V lost 3 bases and J 5 bases, leaving 11 bases between the germline ends. The CDR3 nucleotides are TGTGCCAGCAGCGCCCAGAGGGGGGAGACCCAGTACTTC. Amino acid sequence: CASSAQRGETQYF.

The genes are TRBV27 and TRBJ2-6; no clear D gene. The CDR3 consists of 17 residues. The V gene's germline CDR1 is MNHEY and CDR2 SMNVEV (reference sequence). Trimming removed 4 bases from V and 0 bases from J, with 13 bases in between. The CDR3 spells CASSYRLTLSGANVLTF. CDR3 coding DNA: TGTGCCAGCAGTTACCGACTCACCCTCTCTGGGGCCAACGTCCTGACTTTC.

This clone was recorded a few times. The chain's CDR3 is CASFSGGAYNEQFF. For the CDR3, the DNA is TGTGCCAGCTTTAGCGGGGGGGCATACAATGAGCAGTTCTTC. This chain uses TRBV6-6 with TRBJ2-1, with 11 nucleotides matching TRBD2. CDR1 MNHNY and CDR2 SVGAGI come from the germline V gene (reference sequence). V dropped 8 bases and J dropped 4; count of bases not matched to a gene: 4. There are 14 residues in the CDR3.

A single count supports this clone. Other DNA sequences of this sample code for an identical CDR3. This sequence joins TRBV30 and TRBJ2-5; D unclear. There are 13 residues in the CDR3. The V gene's germline CDR1 is GTSNPN and CDR2 SVGIG (reference sequence). Trimming took off 1 base at V and 2 bases at J, with 8 bases between the two ends. The CDR3 here is CAWSARRQETQYF. The CDR3 DNA follows: TGTGCCTGGAGTGCACGGCGACAAGAGACCCAGTACTTC.

The gene calls are TRBV30 and TRBJ1-5, with a tentative D call TRBD1 (6 bases). Trimming cost V 0 bases and J 5 bases, with 17 bases left between them. Looked up from germline, CDR1 is GTSNPN and CDR2 is SVGIG (reference sequence). The CDR3 has 16 residues. The CDR3 spells CAWSVGFGKGDQPQHF. The CDR3 bases are TGTGCCTGGAGTGTAGGGTTCGGAAAGGGGGATCAGCCCCAGCATTTT.

The V call is TRBV30, the J call TRBJ2-7, with 8 bases aligning to TRBD1. Germline values: CDR1 GTSNPN, CDR2 SVGIG (reference sequence). The CDR3 covers 16 residues. V lost 4 bases and J lost 2; bases outside the gene matches: 13. The CDR3 spells CAWTNPRRTGTYEQYF. In DNA, the CDR3 is TGTGCCTGGACCAACCCCCGTAGGACAGGGACCTACGAGCAGTACTTC.

This rearrangement joins TRBV7-8 to TRBJ2-7; 7 positions agree with TRBD1. The CDR3 runs to 15 residues. Unmatched junction bases numbered 12, after V lost 5 bases and J lost 5 bases. Germline V gene data show CDR1 as SGHVS and CDR2 as FQNEAQ. The CDR3 DNA reads TGTGCCAGCAGCCCGAGGACAGGTCTAGGGAACGAGCAGTACTTC. This encodes CASSPRTGLGNEQYF.

The V call is TRBV25-1, the J call TRBJ2-7; TRBD1 matches at 9 bases. Per germline, CDR1 MGHDK and CDR2 SYGVNS. The ends lost 7 bases at V and 5 bases at J; junction bases unmatched: 6. This CDR3 contains 13 residues. The CDR3 bases are TGTGCCAGCAAGCACAGGGGGCAAGACGAGCAGTACTTC. Encoded protein: CASKHRGQDEQYF.

The chain has TRBV4-2 and TRBJ2-5, with 9 bases that match TRBD1. The CDR3 consists of 16 residues. The J segment lost 5 bases and the V segment lost 3 bases, leaving 10 bases of the junction unmatched. The germline CDR1 and CDR2 sequences are LGHNA and YNFKEQ. CDR3 region: CASSQGQGAFVETQYF. DNA for the CDR3: TGTGCCAGCAGCCAGGGACAGGGAGCCTTTGTGGAGACCCAGTACTTC.

V usage is TRBV25-1 and J usage is TRBJ2-1, with TRBD1 matching 8 bases. The CDR3 contains 15 residues. Germline-derived CDR1 and CDR2 are MGHDK and SYGVNS. J was trimmed by 3 bases and V by 6 bases; bases with no gene match: 7. The CDR3 DNA reads as TGTGCCAGCAGCGCCTTTGGACAGGGCTACAATGAGCAGTTCTTC. This codes for CASSAFGQGYNEQFF.

The V and J genes are TRBV6-5 and TRBJ1-1, with D tentatively TRBD1 (6 bases). Deletions cut 6 bases from V and 5 bases from J, with 13 bases between. Germline CDR1 is MNHEY and CDR2 is SVGAGI. The length of the CDR3 is 13 residues. This chain's CDR3 is CASRQGRGTEAFF. In DNA, the CDR3 is TGTGCCAGCAGACAGGGAAGGGGAACTGAAGCTTTCTTT.

This chain connects TRBV29-1 to TRBJ1-1; D gene ambiguous. The CDR3 sequence is 12 residues long. Looked up from germline, CDR1 is SQVTM and CDR2 is ANQGSEA. Trimming cost V 4 bases and J 4 bases, with 10 bases left between them. The CDR3 spells CSVVWTGTEAFF. DNA of the CDR3: TGCAGCGTTGTCTGGACGGGCACTGAAGCTTTCTTT.

The rearrangement uses TRBV1 and TRBJ2-3; the table gives TRBD2 as D, unverified against the DNA. TRBV1 is annotated as a pseudogene. The CDR3 extends over 15 amino acids. This CDR3 reads CTSRRAGARTDTQYF. The CDR3 DNA reads TGCACCAGCAGAAGAGCGGGGGCCCGCACAGATACGCAGTATTTT.

The chain employs TRBV5-1 and TRBJ2-7, with 9 positions matching TRBD1. After removal of 2 bases from V and 6 bases from J, the junction contained 6 bases not matched to a gene. This CDR3 contains 14 residues. Per the germline V gene, CDR1 is SGHRS and CDR2 is YFSETQ. The CDR3 region is CASSLDRGIVEQYF. DNA of the CDR3: TGCGCCAGCAGCTTAGACAGGGGGATCGTCGAGCAGTACTTC.

Concerning this clone: Different DNA sequences within this sample yield the same CDR3. The V gene is TRBV29-1, the J gene TRBJ1-2; no clear D gene. Germline V lookup: CDR1 SQVTM, CDR2 ANQGSEA. The V gene lost 3 bases and the J gene lost 2 bases, with 4 bases spanning the gap. There are 11 residues in the CDR3. The CDR3 coding sequence is TGCAGCGTTGAGCAAAACTATGGCTACACCTTC. This translates into CSVEQNYGYTF.

The chain couples TRBV30 to TRBJ1-2; TRBD1 is a possible D gene (6 bases). In germline, CDR1 is GTSNPN, CDR2 SVGIG (reference sequence). CDR3 length: 18 amino acids. The germline V and J ends were trimmed by 2 bases and 0 bases, with 22 bases remaining between them. The CDR3 sequence: CAWSLFSTGSSANYGYTF. CDR3 DNA sequence: TGTGCCTGGAGTCTATTCAGTACAGGGAGCTCAGCTAACTATGGCTACACCTTC.

This clone has just a few counts. The V call is TRBV18, the J call TRBJ2-6; no clear D. CDR3 length: 20 amino acids. The V gene's germline CDR1 is KGHSH and CDR2 LQKENI. Trimming pared 2 bases from V and 0 bases from J, leaving 20 bases between. The chain's CDR3 is CASSPLLSGPMSSGANVLTF. CDR3 sequence (DNA): TGTGCCAGCTCACCATTGCTCTCAGGACCGATGAGCTCTGGGGCCAACGTCCTGACTTTC.

The V and J genes are TRBV29-1 and TRBJ2-2; maybe TRBD2 (6 bases). The length of the CDR3 is 12 residues. In germline, CDR1 is SQVTM, CDR2 ANQGSEA. The V end was cut by 7 bases, the J end by 6 bases, with 12 bases between. This CDR3 is CSGGGGPGELFF. The CDR3 nucleotides read TGCAGCGGGGGCGGAGGGCCCGGGGAGCTGTTTTTT.

The chain couples TRBV5-1 to TRBJ2-1; 9 nucleotides agree with TRBD1. V lost 4 bases and J lost 7; bases outside the gene matches: 9. In germline, CDR1 is SGHRS, CDR2 YFSETQ. The CDR3 is 15 amino acids. In DNA, the CDR3 is TGCGCCAGCAGCCCCCGGACAGGGGTAAGGAATGAGCAGTTCTTC. It specifies CASSPRTGVRNEQFF.

The gene calls are TRBV30 and TRBJ1-6, with 8 bases identical to TRBD1. V gave up 2 bases and J gave up 8 bases; unmatched junction bases: 8. Germline CDR1 reads GTSNPN; CDR2 reads SVGIG (reference sequence). The CDR3 covers 15 residues. The CDR3 here is CAWSPRGTGDSPLHF. The DNA for the CDR3 is TGTGCCTGGAGTCCACGAGGGACAGGAGATTCACCCCTCCACTTT.